Presented here are 16 T cell receptor beta chains from one specimen sequenced in a study of blood T cell repertoires in COVID-19. Generated by immunoSEQ multiplex PCR, the TCRdb table keeps only in-frame clones and is missing some. Here the sample spans some 97,000 clones, roughly 80% being singletons. Specimen: peripheral blood. The receptors originated from a man aged 45-60 years with active or convalescent COVID-19.

The chain employs TRBV27 and TRBJ2-3, with 7 positions matching TRBD2. The CDR3 is made up of 15 amino acids. Trimming cost V 6 bases and J 1 base; bases outside gene matches: 7. CDR1 and CDR2 from the germline V gene are MNHEY and SMNVEV (reference sequence). DNA for the CDR3: TGTGCCAGCAGGGGCGGGAGCGCACGCACAGATACGCAGTATTTT. Encoded protein: CASRGGSARTDTQYF.

V and J are TRBV3-1 (or the pseudogene TRBV3-2) and TRBJ2-7; D is uncertain. The CDR3 length is 15 residues. V dropped 0 bases and J dropped 2 bases, with 11 bases sitting between them. Germline V gene data show CDR1 as LGHDT and CDR2 as YNNKEL (reference sequence). The CDR3 DNA sequence: TGTGCCAGCAGCCAAGATGTGGTCAGTACCTACGAGCAGTACTTC. Protein: CASSQDVVSTYEQYF.

The V gene is TRBV6-2 or TRBV6-3, the J gene TRBJ2-1; 8 bases match TRBD1. The CDR3 has 15 amino acids. Germline assignment: CDR1 MNHEY and CDR2 SVGEGT. The J segment lost 5 bases and the V segment lost 2 bases, leaving 5 bases of the junction unmatched. This chain's CDR3 is CASSYQWTGNNEQFF. The CDR3 coding sequence is TGTGCCAGCAGTTACCAGTGGACAGGGAACAATGAGCAGTTCTTC.

The genes are TRBV4-1 and TRBJ2-1, with D perhaps TRBD1 (5 bases). With 0 bases removed from V and 8 bases from J, the gap between germline ends came to 11 bases. Germline V lookup: CDR1 MGHRA, CDR2 YSYEKL. The length of the CDR3 is 14 residues. The DNA of the CDR3 is TGCGCCAGCAGCCAAGAAACAGGCCGCGATGAGCAGTTCTTC. This encodes CASSQETGRDEQFF.

The chain joins TRBV28 to TRBJ1-5; 8 bases are shared with TRBD1. The V segment lost 5 bases and the J segment 3 bases; nucleotides outside the gene matches: 6. Germline values: CDR1 MDHEN, CDR2 SYDVKM. This CDR3 comprises 15 residues. CDR3: CASSPGTGVNQPQHF. CDR3 DNA sequence: TGTGCCAGCAGTCCCGGGACAGGAGTCAATCAGCCCCAGCATTTT. Using reference TRBV28 and TRBJ1-5 for the parts outside the CDR3, the full variable domain is DVKVTQSSRYLVKRTGEKVFLECVQDMDHENMFWYRQDPGLGLRLIYFSYDVKMKEKGDIPEGYSVSREKKERFSLILESASTNQTSMYLCASSPGTGVNQPQHFGDGTRLSIL.

CDR3 sequence reads: CASSESRDSSEAFF. Written as DNA, the CDR3 is TGCGCCAGCAGTGAGTCGAGGGATAGCTCTGAAGCTTTCTTT. The rearrangement uses TRBV10-1 and TRBJ1-1; no clear D. V dropped 0 bases and J dropped 6 bases, with 11 bases sitting between them. The CDR3 contains 14 residues. Germline-derived CDR1 and CDR2 are WNHNN and SYGVQD (reference sequence).

The genes are TRBV5-1 and TRBJ2-5, with a tentative D call TRBD1 (6 bases). Germline-derived CDR1 and CDR2 are SGHRS and YFSETQ. V was cut by 1 base and J by 2 bases, with 12 bases left in between. CDR3 length: 15 amino acids. The CDR3 nucleotides are TGCGCCAGCAGCTTGTACACAGGGAAACAAGAGACCCAGTACTTC. It encodes CASSLYTGKQETQYF.

This rearrangement joins TRBV2 to TRBJ2-7, with 14 positions matching TRBD2. The V and J ends lost 7 bases and 6 bases, in that order; junction bases with no gene match: 5. Per germline, CDR1 SNHLY and CDR2 FYNNEI. This CDR3 has 14 residues. For the CDR3, the DNA is TGTGCCAGCAAACCGGGACTAGCGGGAGCCGAGCAGTACTTC. Its protein product is CASKPGLAGAEQYF.

The V gene is TRBV6-6, the J gene TRBJ2-1; D is ambiguous. Looked up from germline, CDR1 is MNHNY and CDR2 is SVGAGI (reference sequence). The CDR3 contains 14 residues. V was shortened by 2 bases and J by 4 bases, with 9 bases between the two germline ends. The CDR3 protein is CASSYGSSYNEQFF. CDR3 nucleotide sequence: TGTGCCAGCAGTTACGGGTCTAGTTACAATGAGCAGTTCTTC.

The CDR3 spells CASSEETESYEQYF. The CDR3 DNA reads TGTGCCAGCAGTGAAGAAACAGAATCCTACGAGCAGTACTTC. The chain uses TRBV2 and TRBJ2-7; no reliable D call. The CDR3 contains 14 residues. Germline loops: CDR1 SNHLY, CDR2 FYNNEI. Trimming left V 1 base short and J 1 base short, with 8 bases between.

The J gene is TRBJ1-1, the V gene TRBV30, with unresolved D. Trimming stripped 4 bases from V and 2 bases from J, with 14 bases between. CDR1 GTSNPN and CDR2 SVGIG come from the germline V gene (reference sequence). There are 14 residues in the CDR3. The CDR3 here is CAWTSFMANTEAFF. The DNA for the CDR3 is TGTGCCTGGACTAGTTTCATGGCTAACACTGAAGCTTTCTTT.

The CDR3 here is CAGGGRVSQPQHF. The CDR3 nucleotides read TGTGCCGGGGGGGGACGGGTAAGTCAGCCCCAGCATTTT. This chain connects TRBV7-7 to TRBJ1-5; tentatively, D is TRBD1 (5 bases). The length of the CDR3 is 13 residues. Per germline, CDR1 SSHAT and CDR2 FNYEAQ (reference sequence). Trimming left V 11 bases short and J 6 bases short, with 17 bases between.

The chain has TRBV5-1 and TRBJ2-3; perhaps TRBD2 as D (5 bases). Trimming removed 0 bases at V and 0 bases at J, with 8 bases between. This CDR3 is 15 amino acids long. Per the germline V gene, CDR1 is SGHRS and CDR2 is YFSETQ. The CDR3: CASSLVERSTDTQYF. The CDR3 coding sequence is TGCGCCAGCAGCTTGGTCGAGCGGAGCACAGATACGCAGTATTTT.

The gene calls are TRBV21-1 and TRBJ1-2; the table's D gene call, TRBD1, was not cross checked with the DNA. TRBV21-1 is a pseudogene segment. CDR3 length equals 18 residues. CDR3 region: CASSKALWDSPLNYGYTF. In DNA, the CDR3 is TGTGCCAGCAGCAAAGCGCTTTGGGACAGTCCTCTTAACTATGGCTACACCTTC.

The chain joins TRBV25-1 to TRBJ1-2; D is unclear. Trimming shortened V by 8 bases and J by 4 bases, and 8 bases separated the two germline ends. Germline CDR1 is MGHDK and CDR2 is SYGVNS. The CDR3 loop spans 11 amino acids. The CDR3 sequence is CASYIPYGYTF. For the CDR3, the DNA is TGTGCCAGCTACATACCCTATGGCTACACCTTC.

The chain couples TRBV7-7 to TRBJ2-2; perhaps TRBD1 as D (5 bases). The CDR3 covers 12 residues. Germline CDR1 is SSHAT and CDR2 is FNYEAQ (reference sequence). This CDR3 reads CATTSGTGELFF. The CDR3, as DNA: TGTGCTACAACCTCAGGGACCGGGGAGCTGTTTTTT.